This entry is about one T cell receptor (beta chain). The V gene end was trimmed by 2 bases and the J gene end by 9 bases; junction bases not matched to a gene: 3. Germline CDR1 reads MNHEY; CDR2 reads SVGAGI. The CDR3 contains 14 residues. This sample stems from a study of blood T cell repertoires in COVID-19. The protocol was immunoSEQ multiplex PCR, while the TCRdb copy is restricted to in-frame clones and leaves out a portion. The sample yields 97,000 or so clones, 91% seen once. The sample was peripheral blood. The V call is TRBV6-5, the J call TRBJ1-6, with TRBD1 matching over 8 bases. The TCR sequence derives from a man between 18 and 29 years old with acute or convalescent COVID-19. In nucleotides, the CDR3 is TGTGCCAGCAGTTACATTGGACAGGGTTCACCCCTCCACTTT. Residues: CASSYIGQGSPLHF.